This T cell receptor beta chain was obtained from a study of T cells in Graves' hyperthyroidism and ophthalmopathy. RNA transcripts gave rise to amplified TCR beta CDR3 regions. Researchers ran a first-round RT-PCR on the TCR CDR3 using the HTBI primer set. In TCRdb, the multiplex PCR reads were re-called with MiXCR into one record per CDR3 protein. The sample consists of a few hundred thousand distinct CDR3 sequences, approximately 15% of them appearing once. There are 17 residues in the CDR3. CDR1 is SEHNR and CDR2 is FQNEAQ in the germline V gene (reference sequence). As to this clonotype: Possible read error: a much larger clone is one base away.

The V call is TRBV7-9, the J call TRBJ2-1; TRBD2 agrees at 7 bases. Material: blood. The sequence was obtained from a woman in her forties with Graves' ophthalmopathy. In DNA, the CDR3 is TGTGCCGGCAGCTCAGCTAGGGAGGGTCGGTCCTACAATGAGCAGTTCTTC. Translating gives CAGSSAREGRSYNEQFF.